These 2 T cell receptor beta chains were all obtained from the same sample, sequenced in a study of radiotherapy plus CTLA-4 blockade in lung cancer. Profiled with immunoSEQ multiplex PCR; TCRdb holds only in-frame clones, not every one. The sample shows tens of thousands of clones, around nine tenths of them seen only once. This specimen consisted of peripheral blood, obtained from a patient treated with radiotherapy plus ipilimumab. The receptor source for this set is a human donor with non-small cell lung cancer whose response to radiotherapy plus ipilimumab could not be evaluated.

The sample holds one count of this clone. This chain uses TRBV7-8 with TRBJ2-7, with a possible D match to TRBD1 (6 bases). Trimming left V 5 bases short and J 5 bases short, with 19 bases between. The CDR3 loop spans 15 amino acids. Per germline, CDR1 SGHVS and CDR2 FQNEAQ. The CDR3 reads CASSPLTGRRNEQYF. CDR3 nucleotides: TGTGCCAGCAGCCCTCTGACAGGACGCAGGAACGAGCAGTACTTC. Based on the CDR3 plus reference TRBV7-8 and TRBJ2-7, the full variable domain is GAGVSQSPRYKVAKRGQDVALRCDPISGHVSLFWYQQALGQGPEFLTYFQNEAQLDKSGLPSDRFFAERPEGSVSTLKIQRTQQEDSAVYLCASSPLTGRRNEQYFGPGTRLTVT.

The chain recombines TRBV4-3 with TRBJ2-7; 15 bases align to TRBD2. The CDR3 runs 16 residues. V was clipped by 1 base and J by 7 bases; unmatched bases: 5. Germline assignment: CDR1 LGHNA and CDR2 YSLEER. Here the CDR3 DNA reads TGCGCCAGCAGCCAAGGGGGACTAGCGGGAGGTAGGGAGCAGTACTTC. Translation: CASSQGGLAGGREQYF.